One sample yielded the 29 T cell receptor beta chains listed below, sequenced in a study of blood T cell repertoires in COVID-19. Sequencing was performed with immunoSEQ multiplex PCR; in TCRdb, only in-frame clones are kept and a portion is missing. The data show about 400,000 clones, nearly 90% seen once. Sequenced sample: PBMCs or T cells enriched from blood (not recorded which). The receptors were gathered from a woman aged 40 to 50 with acute COVID-19.

V gene TRBV21-1 combines with J gene TRBJ1-1; the table's D call, TRBD1, has no DNA check behind it. TRBV21-1 is a listed pseudogene. The CDR3 extends over 14 amino acids. The DNA for the CDR3 is TGTGCCAGCAGCGGAGACAGGGAAGACACTGAAGCTTTCTTT. As protein: CASSGDREDTEAFF.

The chain links TRBV5-1 to TRBJ1-2; tentative D call: TRBD1 (5 bases). V gave up 4 bases and J gave up 5 bases, with 12 bases separating them. CDR1 and CDR2 from the germline V gene are SGHRS and YFSETQ. This CDR3 has 13 residues. CDR3 residues: CASSGQGSYGYTF. The CDR3 nucleotides are TGCGCCAGCAGCGGCCAGGGTTCGTATGGCTACACCTTC.

The genes are TRBV3-1 (or the pseudogene TRBV3-2) and TRBJ1-5; TRBD1 is a possible D gene (5 bases). The length of the CDR3 is 15 residues. V was shortened by 1 base and J by 1 base, with 8 bases between the two germline ends. The V gene's germline CDR1 is LGHDT and CDR2 YNNKEL (reference sequence). In DNA form, the CDR3 reads TGTGCCAGCAGCCAAGCGGGGGGGAGCAATCAGCCCCAGCATTTT. The encoded protein is CASSQAGGSNQPQHF.

The chain joins TRBV20-1 to TRBJ2-1; no clear D. The ends were cut back, 3 bases at V and 5 bases at J, with 5 bases in the middle. The CDR3 runs 11 residues. CDR1 is DFQATT and CDR2 is SNEGSKA in the germline V gene (reference sequence). The CDR3 loop is CSARNNNEQFF. For the CDR3, the DNA is TGCAGTGCTAGGAACAACAATGAGCAGTTCTTC.

The genes are TRBV19 and TRBJ2-1; no clear D gene. The V gene's germline CDR1 is LNHDA and CDR2 SQIVND (reference sequence). This CDR3 region has 15 residues. The V gene lost 6 bases and the J gene lost 5 bases, with 17 bases spanning the gap. This CDR3 is CASSLQSSFNNEQFF. The CDR3, as DNA: TGTGCCAGTAGCCTACAGAGCTCTTTCAACAATGAGCAGTTCTTC.

The chain couples TRBV27 to TRBJ2-7; 7 bases map to TRBD2. Germline loops: CDR1 MNHEY, CDR2 SMNVEV (reference sequence). CDR3 size: 14 residues. V lost 7 bases and J lost 0; bases outside the gene matches: 6. For the CDR3, the DNA is TGTGCCAGCAAAGGGACGGGGGGCTCCTACGAGCAGTACTTC. As protein: CASKGTGGSYEQYF.

This clone was observed a handful of times. The chain recombines TRBV20-1 with TRBJ1-1; 10 bases fit TRBD1. V lost 1 base to trimming and J lost 10 bases; unmatched junction nucleotides: 0. The CDR3 is 11 amino acids. Germline-derived CDR1 and CDR2 are DFQATT and SNEGSKA (reference sequence). CDR3 sequence: CSARGDRGAFF. The CDR3 DNA sequence: TGCAGTGCTAGAGGGGACAGGGGAGCTTTCTTT.

This clone was seen a few times. The rearrangement links TRBV30 to TRBJ1-1; D is unresolved. The CDR3 covers 12 residues. V was cut by 2 bases and J by 11 bases, with 15 bases left in between. Germline V CDR1 and CDR2: GTSNPN, SVGIG (reference sequence). CDR3 residues: CAWSMTREWAFF. For the CDR3, the DNA is TGTGCCTGGAGTATGACGAGGGAATGGGCTTTCTTT.

The V and J genes are TRBV18 and TRBJ2-7; 11 bases agree with TRBD1. Germline loops: CDR1 KGHSH, CDR2 LQKENI. V dropped 6 bases and J dropped 3; count of bases not matched to a gene: 1. CDR3 length equals 13 residues. CDR3 nucleotides: TGTGCCAGCTCGGGACAGGGGGGCTACGAGCAGTACTTC. Encoded protein: CASSGQGGYEQYF.

The chain links TRBV24-1 to TRBJ1-1; 8 bases are a match to TRBD1. V lost 3 bases and J lost 5; bases outside the gene matches: 4. Germline V gene lookup returns CDR1 KGHDR and CDR2 SFDVKD. CDR3 length: 14 amino acids. The chain's CDR3 is CATSDPGGGTEAFF. DNA for the CDR3: TGTGCCACCAGTGATCCAGGGGGCGGGACTGAAGCTTTCTTT.

This clone was observed a few times. This chain connects TRBV29-1 to TRBJ1-1, with 11 bases matching TRBD1. Trimming took 7 bases from V and 5 from J; bases not matched to a gene: 9. This CDR3 contains 14 residues. Germline CDR1 and CDR2: SQVTM and ANQGSEA. The CDR3 DNA reads as TGCAGCGCAGAGGGGACAGGGGGAAAAACTGAAGCTTTCTTT. Translating it yields CSAEGTGGKTEAFF.

This clone has more than one count but fewer than ten. This chain links TRBV7-9 with TRBJ2-5; TRBD2 matches 10 bases. The CDR3 has 16 residues. V lost 6 bases to trimming and J lost 0 bases; unmatched junction nucleotides: 7. Germline CDR1 reads SEHNR; CDR2 reads FQNEAQ (reference sequence). CDR3 sequence: CASRNKAGGHQETQYF. CDR3 DNA sequence: TGTGCCAGCAGAAATAAAGCGGGGGGGCACCAAGAGACCCAGTACTTC.

This sequence joins TRBV4-2 and TRBJ2-7; no clear D gene. The germline V and J ends were trimmed by 0 bases and 6 bases, with 9 bases remaining between them. This CDR3 region has 13 residues. Germline values: CDR1 LGHNA, CDR2 YNFKEQ. The DNA for the CDR3 is TGTGCCAGCAGCCAAGAACGTACACCCGAGCAGTACTTC. Amino acids: CASSQERTPEQYF.

The chain carries TRBV5-1 and TRBJ2-2, with unresolved D. Trimming pared 0 bases from V and 0 bases from J, leaving 9 bases between. Germline V gene lookup returns CDR1 SGHRS and CDR2 YFSETQ. The CDR3 is 16 amino acids. The chain's CDR3 is CASSLGHFANTGELFF. In nucleotides, the CDR3 is TGCGCCAGCAGCTTGGGACATTTCGCGAACACCGGGGAGCTGTTTTTT.

The chain recombines TRBV6-5 with TRBJ1-6, with 8 bases fitting TRBD1. Germline loops: CDR1 MNHEY, CDR2 SVGAGI. Losses at the gene ends were 2 bases for V and 14 bases for J; bases not matched to a gene: 11. The CDR3 has 15 amino acids. DNA for the CDR3: TGTGCCAGCAGTTACGGAGGGACAGGAGGCGGAACCCTCCACTTT. It is translated as CASSYGGTGGGTLHF.

The genes are TRBV30 and TRBJ1-2; 8 bases fit TRBD1. This CDR3 comprises 14 residues. From germline, CDR1 is GTSNPN and CDR2 SVGIG (reference sequence). With 1 base clipped from V and 6 bases from J, the junction kept 7 bases outside the gene matches. The CDR3 protein is CAWSEETGVHGYTF. The CDR3 DNA is TGTGCCTGGAGTGAGGAGACAGGGGTTCATGGCTACACCTTC.

The chain employs TRBV4-1 and TRBJ2-3; 12 bases are shared with TRBD2. V dropped 1 base and J dropped 2; count of bases not matched to a gene: 7. Germline loops: CDR1 MGHRA, CDR2 YSYEKL. This CDR3 spans 18 amino acids. The CDR3 nucleotides read TGCGCCAGCAGCCAAGGACTAGCGGGGGTATCGCACACAGATACGCAGTATTTT. Amino acids: CASSQGLAGVSHTDTQYF.

This clone was detected once. The CDR3 DNA reads TGTGCCAGCAGCACCGGGACAGGGGGCAGAGGGGACACTGAAGCTTTCTTT. This gives the protein CASSTGTGGRGDTEAFF. V gene TRBV7-9 combines with J gene TRBJ1-1, with 12 bases fitting TRBD1. CDR1 and CDR2 from the germline V gene are SEHNR and FQNEAQ (reference sequence). After removal of 5 bases from V and 3 bases from J, the junction contained 10 bases not matched to a gene. The CDR3 is 17 amino acids. The full variable domain, completed using reference TRBV7-9 and TRBJ1-1, is DTGVSQNPRHKITKRGQNVTFRCDPISEHNRLYWYRQTLGQGPEFLTYFQNEAQLEKSRLLSDRFSAERPKGSFSTLEIQRTEQGDSAMYLCASSTGTGGRGDTEAFFGQGTRLTVV.

This clone has just one count. The chain is built from TRBV7-7 and TRBJ2-5; TRBD1 matches 10 bases. Germline V gives CDR1 SSHAT, CDR2 FNYEAQ (reference sequence). V trimming: 5 bases; J trimming: 5 bases; junction bases outside the gene matches: 8. The CDR3 has 15 amino acids. CDR3 nucleotides: TGTGCCAGCAGCGCCGGGACAGGGGAAGAGGAGACCCAGTACTTC. Its translation: CASSAGTGEEETQYF.

DNA for the CDR3: TGTGCCAGCATCCCCGGGACTAGAGCTGAGAATGAGCAGTTCTTC. Its protein is CASIPGTRAENEQFF. The V gene is TRBV7-8, the J gene TRBJ2-1, with 8 bases identical to TRBD2. CDR3 length: 15 amino acids. Trimming removed 7 bases from V and 7 bases from J; junction bases left unmatched: 12. CDR1 and CDR2 (germline): SGHVS, FQNEAQ.

This chain links TRBV3-1 (or the pseudogene TRBV3-2) with TRBJ1-1; 8 bases are shared with TRBD1. The V gene's germline CDR1 is LGHDT and CDR2 YNNKEL (reference sequence). CDR3 length: 13 amino acids. The trim removed 3 bases at V and 7 bases at J, leaving 4 bases unmatched. The chain's CDR3 is CASSHRTGSEAFF. DNA of the CDR3: TGTGCCAGCAGCCATCGGACAGGGAGTGAAGCTTTCTTT.

V gene TRBV12-2 combines with J gene TRBJ2-7; the table's D gene call, TRBD1, was not cross checked with the DNA. TRBV12-2 is classified as a pseudogene. CDR3 length: 18 amino acids. The CDR3 protein is CASRSGRQHRELRYEQYF. In DNA form, the CDR3 reads TGTGCAAGTCGCTCCGGACGTCAACACAGGGAATTAAGGTACGAGCAGTACTTC.

This chain joins TRBV9 and TRBJ1-5; 10 nucleotides line up with TRBD1. Germline V CDR1 and CDR2: SGDLS, YYNGEE. This CDR3 is built from 15 residues. With 3 bases clipped from V and 7 bases from J, the junction kept 7 bases outside the gene matches. CDR3 in DNA: TGTGCCAGCAGCGGACCGGGACAGGGGATCCAGCCCCAGCATTTT. Its translation: CASSGPGQGIQPQHF.

The chain uses TRBV4-1 and TRBJ1-1; D remains ambiguous. Per the germline V gene, CDR1 is MGHRA and CDR2 is YSYEKL. The CDR3 contains 15 residues. V shed 1 base and J shed 11 bases, with 20 bases lying between them. CDR3 coding DNA: TGCGCCAGCAGCCAAGGATTAGAGGACTCTCCTGGGGCTTTCTTT. Translation gives CASSQGLEDSPGAFF.

This clone has just a few counts. Other nucleotide sequences from this sample produce the same CDR3. CDR3: CASSVRQDYGYTF. CDR3 DNA: TGTGCCAGCAGCGTACGACAGGACTATGGCTACACCTTC. V usage is TRBV9 and J usage is TRBJ1-2, with D possibly matching TRBD1 (6 bases). The germline gives CDR1 SGDLS, CDR2 YYNGEE. The CDR3 extends over 13 amino acids. V was shortened by 1 base and J by 3 bases, with 7 bases between the two germline ends.

The chain recombines TRBV10-3 with TRBJ2-7, with D maybe TRBD1 (6 bases). Trimming removed 2 bases from V and 4 bases from J, with 9 bases in between. Germline assignment: CDR1 ENHRY and CDR2 SYGVKD. The CDR3 has 13 residues. In DNA, the CDR3 is TGTGCCATCAGTGAGAACAGGGAGTACGAGCAGTACTTC. It translates to CAISENREYEQYF.

This clone turned up a few times. This chain connects TRBV6-5 to TRBJ2-7, with TRBD1 as a possible D gene (5 bases). The germline V and J ends were trimmed by 0 bases and 3 bases, with 12 bases remaining between them. CDR1 is MNHEY, CDR2 SVGAGI, per germline. The CDR3 is 15 residues long. In DNA, the CDR3 is TGTGCCAGCAGTTACTCAGGGGATTTACTCTACGAGCAGTACTTC. Residues: CASSYSGDLLYEQYF.

This chain uses TRBV6-1 with TRBJ1-2, with D maybe TRBD1 (5 bases). The CDR3 totals 16 residues. Germline CDR1 reads MNHNS; CDR2 reads SASEGT. Trimming removed 1 base from V and 1 base from J, with 13 bases in between. In DNA form, the CDR3 reads TGTGCCAGCAGTGAAGGTCGTGGGAGGGGTAACTATGGCTACACCTTC. This gives the protein CASSEGRGRGNYGYTF.

The chain is built from TRBV7-2 and TRBJ1-5; TRBD1 matches at 7 bases. Germline-derived CDR1 and CDR2 are SGHTA and FQGNSA. The length of the CDR3 is 15 residues. V was pared by 5 bases and J by 5 bases, with 9 bases of the junction left unmatched. The CDR3 spells CASSHRTGVDQPQHF. CDR3 in DNA: TGTGCCAGCAGCCATAGGACAGGCGTAGATCAGCCCCAGCATTTT.